The sequence of this TCR beta chain was determined in a study of T cell responses to AZD1222 COVID-19 vaccine. Study results and caveats: Donors were mostly white British, more females; clonal diversity possibly underestimated. An increase in Spike-specific TCR breadth and depth was observed after two AZD1222 doses.

CDR1 is SGHAT and CDR2 is FQNNGV in the germline V gene. The CDR3 is made up of 16 amino acids. V dropped 5 bases and J dropped 0 bases, with 14 bases sitting between them. Assay: immunoSEQ multiplex PCR; the TCRdb copy retains only in-frame clones and omits some. This sample yields around 140,000 clones, of which around 92% are seen a single time; less than 3.5% belongs to the top ten. In regard to this clone: The antigen is unknown.

Pooled samples include second doses given at about 4 or 12 weeks. This clonotype originated in an adult who received the AZD1222 COVID-19 vaccine. The V gene is TRBV11-2, the J gene TRBJ2-1, with D possibly called TRBD1 or TRBD2 (5 bases each). The material was peripheral blood, obtained 28 days after the second AZD1222 dose. The DNA for the CDR3 is TGTGCCAGCAGCGCCCTGCCAGGGAGCTCCTACAATGAGCAGTTCTTC. Translating gives CASSALPGSSYNEQFF.